These T cell receptor beta chains were read from a single sample in a study of OX40 agonist ivuxolimab in advanced cancers. The table came from immunoSEQ multiplex PCR; TCRdb's copy has only in-frame clones and leaves some out. Of 55,000 to 65,000 clones listed, 85% are singletons. The sequences come from CD4+ or CD8+ T cells sorted from blood, collected in a trial of the OX40 agonist ivuxolimab. These receptors were collected from an adult with an advanced solid tumor such as melanoma, head and neck, liver or kidney cancer. The CDR3 runs from the conserved cysteine through the conserved F or W. Fields, in order: J gene, V gene, clone size, CDR3 protein. Part of the rows lack a size; the others show once, few, many or a class for expanded clones.

j_gene: TRBJ2-3
v_gene: TRBV2
abundance: -
CDR3aa: CASSVAGGYTDTQYF

j_gene: TRBJ1-5
v_gene: TRBV5-8
abundance: -
CDR3aa: CASSRSRVGQPQHF

j_gene: TRBJ2-3
v_gene: TRBV5-3
abundance: -
CDR3aa: CARSLRKQGACTDTQYF

j_gene: TRBJ1-1
v_gene: TRBV19
abundance: -
CDR3aa: CASTQGRNTEAFF

j_gene: TRBJ1-2
v_gene: TRBV19
abundance: few
CDR3aa: CASRSPWPEANYGYTF

j_gene: TRBJ2-3
v_gene: TRBV13
abundance: -
CDR3aa: CASSLVGRTNTDTQYF

j_gene: TRBJ2-7
v_gene: TRBV5-6
abundance: -
CDR3aa: CASSPGAGYEQYF

j_gene: TRBJ2-5
v_gene: TRBV15
abundance: -
CDR3aa: CATSRDLGGETQYF

j_gene: TRBJ1-2
v_gene: TRBV6-6
abundance: -
CDR3aa: CASTPNRDFGGYTF

j_gene: TRBJ1-1
v_gene: TRBV28
abundance: -
CDR3aa: CASSKSTGVIATEAFF

j_gene: TRBJ1-1
v_gene: TRBV23-1
abundance: -
CDR3aa: CASSQSMDHPDTEAFF

j_gene: TRBJ1-1
v_gene: TRBV30
abundance: -
CDR3aa: CAWRPVGKNTEAFF

j_gene: TRBJ2-1
v_gene: TRBV7-9
abundance: -
CDR3aa: CAIPSRESSYNEQFF

j_gene: TRBJ2-2
v_gene: TRBV2
abundance: -
CDR3aa: CASNPRADTGELFF

j_gene: TRBJ1-1
v_gene: TRBV27
abundance: -
CDR3aa: CASKRTGKNTEAFF

j_gene: TRBJ1-3
v_gene: TRBV15
abundance: -
CDR3aa: CATSPSGYGDGNTIYF

j_gene: TRBJ2-1
v_gene: TRBV27
abundance: -
CDR3aa: CASSFYGPTSIHEQFF

j_gene: TRBJ2-7
v_gene: TRBV27
abundance: -
CDR3aa: CASSSNSGPSYEQYF

j_gene: TRBJ1-2
v_gene: TRBV6-1
abundance: -
CDR3aa: CASSVWDREGYGYTF

j_gene: TRBJ2-5
v_gene: TRBV2
abundance: -
CDR3aa: CASREIEGQYF